This T cell receptor (beta chain) was obtained from a study of blood T cell repertoires in COVID-19. Study-wide background: Specimens from acute and convalescent COVID-19 originated in the United States, Italy and Spain.

In the source study's methods: For nucleated cells, counts were estimated from reference gene primer amplification. Assay: immunoSEQ multiplex PCR; the TCRdb copy retains only in-frame clones and omits some. V and J calls and clone size come straight from that table; D and trimming were deduced from the DNA. The top ten hold approximately 9% of the sample, which has about 280,000 clones, 83% seen once. The CDR3 has 13 residues. Germline CDR1 is LGHDT and CDR2 is YNNKEL (reference sequence). The ends lost 4 bases at V and 6 bases at J; junction bases unmatched: 3. The chain recombines TRBV3-1 (or the pseudogene TRBV3-2) with TRBJ2-5; 9 bases fit TRBD1. This receptor was obtained from a woman between 50 and 59 years old who had recovered from COVID-19. What was sequenced was peripheral blood. CDR3 DNA: TGTGCCAGCAGCCGGGACAGGGTACAGACCCAGTACTTC. Protein sequence: CASSRDRVQTQYF.